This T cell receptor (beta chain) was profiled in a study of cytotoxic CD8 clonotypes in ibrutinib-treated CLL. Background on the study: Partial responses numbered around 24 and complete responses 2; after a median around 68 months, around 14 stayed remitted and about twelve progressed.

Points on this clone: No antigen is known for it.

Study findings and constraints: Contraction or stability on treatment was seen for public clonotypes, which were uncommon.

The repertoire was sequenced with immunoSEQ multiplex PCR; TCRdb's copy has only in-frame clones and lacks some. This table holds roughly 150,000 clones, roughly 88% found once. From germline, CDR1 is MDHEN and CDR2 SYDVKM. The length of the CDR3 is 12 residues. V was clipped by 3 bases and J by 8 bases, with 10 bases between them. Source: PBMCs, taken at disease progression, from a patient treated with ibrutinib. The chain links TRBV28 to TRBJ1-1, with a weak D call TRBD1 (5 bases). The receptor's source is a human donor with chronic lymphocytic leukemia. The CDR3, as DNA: TGTGCCAGCAGTTTCCGACAGCCCGAAGCTTTCTTT. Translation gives CASSFRQPEAFF.